This entry features one TCR beta chain sequence. Its antigen is currently not known. Nothing much larger sits one base from this clone, and base qualities are not available. The donors were roughly 40 Caucasian individuals from Russia, aged roughly 6 to 100 years, who were systemically healthy. Each donor gave 8 to 10 milliliters of peripheral blood, drawn into EDTA-treated Vacutainer tubes. PBMCs were isolated by Ficoll-Paque density-gradient centrifugation, with at least 6.5 million obtained per sample. Trizol reagent was used to extract total RNA from PBMCs, with at least 6 micrograms per sample. For every donor, an aliquot of PBMCs went through flow cytometry to measure the percentages of naive CD45RAhigh/CD27high T cells. These data belong to a study of blood T cells in healthy people across ages (dated by TCRdb to the mid-2010s). About the investigation overall: In model experiments, template switching captured roughly one uniquely barcoded TCR beta cDNA molecule for every two T cells. For two donors (one aged 18 to 29 and one aged 80 or older), the study analyzed two additional independent replicas of 1 million unique cDNA reads from the same blood draw. The donors were divided into four age groups: young (average approximately 16 years), middle-aged (about 40), aged (around 67) and long-lived (approximately 74). The study measured age-related changes in TCR beta repertoire diversity using deep sequencing normalized with unique cDNA molecular identifiers. To avoid experimental bias, donors of different ages were randomly spread across the sequencing lanes.

CDR1 is given as LGHDT and CDR2 as YNNKEL, both from the germline V gene (reference sequence). Measured from the cysteine to the phenylalanine, the CDR3 is 12 residues long. Only CDR3 DNA remains: 36 bases, in frame from the first base. Relative to germline, V is 7 bases shorter and J is 1 base shorter, with 7 bases between their ends. Results and caveats for the whole study, not just this receptor: The CMV infection status of donors was not known, potentially confounding age-related changes in expanded clonotypes. Total diversity estimates from one million sequenced T cells were considered lower bounds and underestimates. A strong correlation was found between observed TCR beta diversity and the percentage of naive T cells measured by flow cytometry. The long-lived group showed more naive CD4+ T cells, fewer expanded clones and increased TCR diversity than the aged group, suggesting age selection. Bulk unsorted PBMC profiling prevented conclusive comparison of naive and antigen-experienced compartments. Observed TCR beta diversity per million T cells fell roughly linearly with age, and a significant reduction was already apparent by age approximately 40.

Library preparation was by 5' RACE. The run used an Illumina HiSeq 2500. A second PCR of roughly 7 to 12 cycles was run with a J-beta primer mix and a sample-barcoded 5' primer. A unique molecular identifier was introduced onto each TCR beta cDNA molecule by a template-switch 5' adaptor carrying 12 random nucleotides. Each sample yielded at least 3 million CDR3-containing paired-end reads. First-strand cDNA was synthesized from all RNA with the Mint cDNA synthesis kit, primed by a TRBC-specific oligonucleotide. After uracil-DNA glycosylase treatment, a first 18-cycle PCR used universal primers M1SS and BC2_uni_R on all cDNA. In the source study's methods: Each sample was normalized by randomly selecting 1 million high-quality reads, each carrying a distinct molecular identifier. Instead of being binned into consensus sequences, reads that shared molecular identifiers were thrown out. MiTCR, run with a Q25 quality threshold and the strictest error-elimination algorithm, handled CDR3 identification, clonotype clustering and error correction. A nonparametric unseen species model with Euler transformation was used to estimate a lower bound on total TCR beta diversity. The public reads were run again by TCRdb, first through fastp at Q25 and then through MiXCR, and only productive beta chains were kept. Each CDR3 protein gets just one entry, which takes the most common genes and DNA from the rows behind it. The V and J calls and clone size come from TCRdb's table, not from the authors' own analysis. For this sample there are roughly 680,000 distinct CDR3 sequences; about 50% appear just once. The ten largest clones add up to roughly 13% of the sample.

Material for sequencing was blood. The chain links TRBV3-1 with TRBJ2-5, with the D gene uncertain. The clonotype originates from a woman at least 80 years old in good health. The DNA sequence is given as TGTGCCAGCAACCTACTCCAAGAGACCCAGTACTTC. It encodes CASNLLQETQYF.